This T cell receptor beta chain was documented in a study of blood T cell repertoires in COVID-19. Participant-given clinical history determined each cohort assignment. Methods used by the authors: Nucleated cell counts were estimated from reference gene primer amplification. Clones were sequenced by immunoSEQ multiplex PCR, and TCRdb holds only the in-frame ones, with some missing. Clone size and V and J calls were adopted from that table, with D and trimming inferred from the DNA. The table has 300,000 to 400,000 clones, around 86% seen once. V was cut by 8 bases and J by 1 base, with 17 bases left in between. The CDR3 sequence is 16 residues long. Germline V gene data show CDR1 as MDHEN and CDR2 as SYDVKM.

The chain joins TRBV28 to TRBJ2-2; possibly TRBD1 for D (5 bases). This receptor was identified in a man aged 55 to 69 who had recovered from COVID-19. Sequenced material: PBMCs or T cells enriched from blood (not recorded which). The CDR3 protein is CASGVTTVLNTGELFF. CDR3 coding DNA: TGTGCCAGCGGGGTCACGACAGTTTTGAACACCGGGGAGCTGTTTTTT.